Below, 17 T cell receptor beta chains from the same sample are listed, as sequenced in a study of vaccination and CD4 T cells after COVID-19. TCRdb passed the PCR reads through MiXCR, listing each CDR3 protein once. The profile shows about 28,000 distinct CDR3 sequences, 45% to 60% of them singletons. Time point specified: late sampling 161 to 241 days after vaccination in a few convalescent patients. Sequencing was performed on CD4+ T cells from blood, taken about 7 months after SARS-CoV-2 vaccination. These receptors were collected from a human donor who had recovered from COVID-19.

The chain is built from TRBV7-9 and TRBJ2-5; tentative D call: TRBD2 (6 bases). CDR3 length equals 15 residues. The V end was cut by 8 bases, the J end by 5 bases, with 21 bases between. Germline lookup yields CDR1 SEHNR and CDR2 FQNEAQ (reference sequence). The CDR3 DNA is TGTGCCAGCCAAGGCGCGCGGGATGACTGGGAGACCCAGTACTTC. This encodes CASQGARDDWETQYF.

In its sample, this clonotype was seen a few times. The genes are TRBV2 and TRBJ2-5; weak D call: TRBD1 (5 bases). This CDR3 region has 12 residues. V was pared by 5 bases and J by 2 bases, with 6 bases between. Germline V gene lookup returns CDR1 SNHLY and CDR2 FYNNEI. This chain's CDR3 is CASSPGQETQYF. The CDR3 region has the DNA TGTGCCAGCAGTCCAGGGCAAGAGACCCAGTACTTC.

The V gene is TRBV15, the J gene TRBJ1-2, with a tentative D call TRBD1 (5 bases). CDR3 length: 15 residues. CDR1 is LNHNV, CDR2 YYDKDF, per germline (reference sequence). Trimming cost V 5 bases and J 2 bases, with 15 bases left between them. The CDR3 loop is CATSLGQGLNYGYTF. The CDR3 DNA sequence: TGTGCCACCAGCCTAGGTCAGGGCCTCAACTATGGCTACACCTTC.

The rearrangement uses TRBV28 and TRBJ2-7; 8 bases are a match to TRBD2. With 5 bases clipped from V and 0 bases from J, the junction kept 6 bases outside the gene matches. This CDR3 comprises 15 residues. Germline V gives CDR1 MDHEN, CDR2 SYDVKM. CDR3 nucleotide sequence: TGTGCCAGCAGTCCTACTAGCGGCAACTCCTACGAGCAGTACTTC. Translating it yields CASSPTSGNSYEQYF.

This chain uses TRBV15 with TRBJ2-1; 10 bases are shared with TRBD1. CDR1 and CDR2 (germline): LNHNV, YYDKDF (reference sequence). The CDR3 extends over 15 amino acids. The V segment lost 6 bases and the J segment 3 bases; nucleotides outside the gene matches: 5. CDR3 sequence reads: CATSLRTGGYNEQFF. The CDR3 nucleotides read TGTGCCACCAGTCTACGGACAGGGGGCTACAATGAGCAGTTCTTC.

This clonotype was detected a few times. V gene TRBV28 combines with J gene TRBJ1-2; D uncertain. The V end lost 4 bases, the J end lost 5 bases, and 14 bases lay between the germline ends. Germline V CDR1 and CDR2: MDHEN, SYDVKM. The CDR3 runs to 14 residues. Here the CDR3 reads CASSSPRGVYGYTF. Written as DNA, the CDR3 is TGTGCCAGCAGTTCCCCCCGGGGAGTTTATGGCTACACCTTC.

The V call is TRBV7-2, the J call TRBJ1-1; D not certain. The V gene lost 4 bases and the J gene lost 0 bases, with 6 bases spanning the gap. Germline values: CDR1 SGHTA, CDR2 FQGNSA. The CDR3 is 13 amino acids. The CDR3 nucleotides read TGTGCCAGCAGCTCCACGGTGAACACTGAAGCTTTCTTT. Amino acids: CASSSTVNTEAFF.

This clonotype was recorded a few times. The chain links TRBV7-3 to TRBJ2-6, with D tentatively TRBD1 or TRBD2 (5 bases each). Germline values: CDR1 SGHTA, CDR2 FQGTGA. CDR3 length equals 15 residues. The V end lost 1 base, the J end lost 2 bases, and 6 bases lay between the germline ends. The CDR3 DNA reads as TGTGCCAGCAGCTTAATGGGGGCTGGGGCCAACGTCCTGACTTTC. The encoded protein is CASSLMGAGANVLTF.

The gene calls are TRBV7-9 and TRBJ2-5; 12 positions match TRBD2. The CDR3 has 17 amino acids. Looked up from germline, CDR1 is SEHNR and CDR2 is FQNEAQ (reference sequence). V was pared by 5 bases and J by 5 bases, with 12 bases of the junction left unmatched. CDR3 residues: CASSLSLAGGPHETQYF. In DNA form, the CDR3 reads TGTGCCAGCAGCCTCAGCCTAGCGGGAGGGCCCCACGAGACCCAGTACTTC.

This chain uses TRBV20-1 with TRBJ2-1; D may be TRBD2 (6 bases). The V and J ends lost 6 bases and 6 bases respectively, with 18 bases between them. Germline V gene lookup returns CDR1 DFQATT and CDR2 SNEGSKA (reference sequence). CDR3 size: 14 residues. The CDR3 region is CSASPGTLINEQFF. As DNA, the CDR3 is TGCAGTGCCTCCCCGGGGACTTTAATCAATGAGCAGTTCTTC.

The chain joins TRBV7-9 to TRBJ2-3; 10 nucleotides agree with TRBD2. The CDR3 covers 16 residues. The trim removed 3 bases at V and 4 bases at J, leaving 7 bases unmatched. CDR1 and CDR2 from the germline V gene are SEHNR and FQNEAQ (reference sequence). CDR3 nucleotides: TGTGCCAGCAGCTTCACCCTAGCGGGAGACCCAGATACGCAGTATTTT. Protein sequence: CASSFTLAGDPDTQYF. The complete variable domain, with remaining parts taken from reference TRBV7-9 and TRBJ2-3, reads DTGVSQNPRHKITKRGQNVTFRCDPISEHNRLYWYRQTLGQGPEFLTYFQNEAQLEKSRLLSDRFSAERPKGSFSTLEIQRTEQGDSAMYLCASSFTLAGDPDTQYFGPGTRLTVL.

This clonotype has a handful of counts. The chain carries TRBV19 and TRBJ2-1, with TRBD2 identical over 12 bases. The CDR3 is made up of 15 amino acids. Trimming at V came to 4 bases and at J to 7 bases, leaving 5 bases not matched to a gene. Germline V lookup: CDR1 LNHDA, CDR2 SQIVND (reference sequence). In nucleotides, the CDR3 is TGTGCCAGTAGTAGGGGGACTAGCGGGCATAATGAGCAGTTCTTC. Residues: CASSRGTSGHNEQFF.

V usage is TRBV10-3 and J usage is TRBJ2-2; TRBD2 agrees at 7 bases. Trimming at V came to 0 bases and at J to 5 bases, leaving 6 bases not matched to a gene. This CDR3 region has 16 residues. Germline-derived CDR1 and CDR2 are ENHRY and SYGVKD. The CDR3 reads CAISESWGGRTGELFF. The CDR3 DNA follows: TGTGCCATCAGTGAGTCCTGGGGGGGACGGACCGGGGAGCTGTTTTTT.

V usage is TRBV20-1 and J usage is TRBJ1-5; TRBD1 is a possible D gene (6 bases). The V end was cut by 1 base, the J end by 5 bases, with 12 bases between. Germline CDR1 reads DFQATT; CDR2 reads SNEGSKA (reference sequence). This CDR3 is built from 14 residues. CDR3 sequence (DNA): TGCAGTGCTAGAGGGGCGGACAGATATCAGCCCCAGCATTTT. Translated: CSARGADRYQPQHF.

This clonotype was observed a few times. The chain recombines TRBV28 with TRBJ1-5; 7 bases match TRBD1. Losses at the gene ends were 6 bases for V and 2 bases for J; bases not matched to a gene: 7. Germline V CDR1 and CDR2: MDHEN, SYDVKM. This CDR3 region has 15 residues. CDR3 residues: CASSHTGDGNQPQHF. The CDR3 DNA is TGTGCCAGCAGCCATACAGGGGATGGCAATCAGCCCCAGCATTTT.

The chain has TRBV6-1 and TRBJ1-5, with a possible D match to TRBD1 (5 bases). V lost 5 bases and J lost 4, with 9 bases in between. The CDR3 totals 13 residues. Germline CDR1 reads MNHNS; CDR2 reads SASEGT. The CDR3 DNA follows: TGTGCCAGCAGTCGGGACCTTAATCAGCCCCAGCATTTT. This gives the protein CASSRDLNQPQHF.

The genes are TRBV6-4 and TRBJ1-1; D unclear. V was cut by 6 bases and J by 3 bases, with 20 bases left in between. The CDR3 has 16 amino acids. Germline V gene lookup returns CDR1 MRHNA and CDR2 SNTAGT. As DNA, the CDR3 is TGTGCCAGCAGCAGGACTCACACCGGCGCGTACACTGAAGCTTTCTTT. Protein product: CASSRTHTGAYTEAFF.